This T cell receptor (beta chain) derives from a study of T cell changes during pregnancy in multiple sclerosis. CDR1 MDHEN and CDR2 SYDVKM come from the germline V gene. CDR3 size: 15 residues. V dropped 10 bases and J dropped 8; count of bases not matched to a gene: 15. The repertoire was sequenced with immunoSEQ multiplex PCR; TCRdb's copy has only in-frame clones and lacks some. The sample yields about 92,000 clones, 85% to 95% seen once. The sequencing used peripheral blood, collected in the first trimester of pregnancy. This clonotype was sampled from a female donor with multiple sclerosis, enrolled in a pregnancy study. The rearrangement uses TRBV28 and TRBJ2-1; 9 positions match TRBD1. This CDR3 is CATLWGGQGSDEQFF. The CDR3 bases are TGTGCCACCCTGTGGGGGGGACAGGGAAGTGATGAGCAGTTCTTC.